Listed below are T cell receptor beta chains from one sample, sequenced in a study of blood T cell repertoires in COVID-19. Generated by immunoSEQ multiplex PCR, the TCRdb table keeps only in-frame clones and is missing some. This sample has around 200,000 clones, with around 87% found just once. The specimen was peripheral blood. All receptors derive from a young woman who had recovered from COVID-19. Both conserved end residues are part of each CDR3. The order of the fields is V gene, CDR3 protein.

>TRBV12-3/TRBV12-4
CASSLGGGETQYF
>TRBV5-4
CASSFATGVNTEAFF
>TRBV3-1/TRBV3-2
CASSQDSLAGGTGELFF
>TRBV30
CAWSVSRLAKNIQYF
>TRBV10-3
CAISETSQQQGPPYNEQFF
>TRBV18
CASSPPAVRELQAEQYF
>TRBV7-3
CASSLTEGSSYNEQFF
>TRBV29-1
CSLEAGGTEAFF
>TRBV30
CAWSGTGNQPQHF
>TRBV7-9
CASSFHTGLAGVTDTQYF
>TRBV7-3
CASSSSGGRPDTQYF
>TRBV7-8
CASAPPGGSSTEAFF
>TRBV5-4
CASSYASGDYGYTF
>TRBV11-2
CASSQRWGDEQFF
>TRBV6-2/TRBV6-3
CASSAGSSLNQPQHF
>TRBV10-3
CAISEWTASYEQYF
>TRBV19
CASTLRYSTDTQYF
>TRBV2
CASTISGGYNNSPLHF
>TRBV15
CATSTTEQNTEAFF
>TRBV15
CATSRAKGTGGTEAFF
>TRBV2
CASSIGQGLAKNIQYF
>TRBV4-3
CASSQDAVSSYNSPLHF
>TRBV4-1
CASSQDGYQETQYF
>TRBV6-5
CASSPGGGEETQYF
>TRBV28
CASSYSGNQPQHF
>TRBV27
CASSFQGHEQFF
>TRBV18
CASSLLAGTGDTQYF
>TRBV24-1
CATSDPGTSGKDEQFF
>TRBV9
CASSVEGAWGNTIYF
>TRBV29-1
CSVDRDDYGYTF
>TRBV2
CASSDLAGYLSNEQFF
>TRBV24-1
CATSDFTGTGALNTGELFF
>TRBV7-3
CASSLGAASGNTIYF
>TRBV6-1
CASSAAVSTGYQETQYF
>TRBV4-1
CASSQGLAGEETQYF
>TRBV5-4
CASRRDSLVGDTQYF
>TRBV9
CASSVGGSGNEQFF
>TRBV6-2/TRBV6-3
CASSPVRGWGPYSNQPQHF
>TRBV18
CASSPPPRGADTQYF
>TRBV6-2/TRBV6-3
CASSYGRNTEAFF
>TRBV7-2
CASSRTGVSNQPQHF
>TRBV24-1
CATSDPNSQGAYGYTF
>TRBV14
CASSQVAQGGIYGYTF
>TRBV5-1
CASSTGPTDTQYF
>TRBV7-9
CASSLNLGTGSNQPQHF
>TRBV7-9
CASSRRGLVAVYGELFF
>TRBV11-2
CAIRSGLSGSHTGELFF
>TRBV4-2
CASSQELAAPYNEQFF